This TCR beta chain was captured by sequencing in a study of cytomegalovirus exposure and HLA in healthy donors. This clone was seen once. Its antigen remains unknown. Findings of the study overall: Later analysis indicated greater clonal expansion among HLA-associated TCR beta chains than among equally common other chains. TCR association rates varied by HLA locus in a later analysis, with DRB1 highest and HLA-C lowest.

60 Vbeta and 13 Jbeta primers were used in PCR. In the original processing: Later reanalysis found around 74 million unique TCR beta chains, some 10 million of them shared. The data were produced by immunoSEQ multiplex PCR, yet TCRdb's version contains in-frame clones alone and is incomplete. The D gene and trimming were derived from the DNA, and the V and J assignments and clone size from that table. This sample has under 150,000 clones; around 85% occur once, and the top ten carry over 1.5%. Germline V CDR1 and CDR2: MNHNS, SASEGT. V trimming: 2 bases; J trimming: 6 bases; junction bases outside the gene matches: 2. The CDR3 runs to 15 residues.

The rearrangement joins TRBV6-1 to TRBJ2-2; 11 positions match TRBD1. Sequenced input: PBMCs. The receptor was derived from a boy younger than 18 in good health and CMV-seronegative. CDR3 in amino acids: CASSERGQGAGELFF. CDR3 sequence (DNA): TGTGCCAGCAGTGAAAGGGGACAGGGGGCCGGGGAGCTGTTTTTT.